The 25 T cell receptor beta chains below were found in one sample sequenced in a study of response to subunit inactivated influenza vaccine. Using its own MiXCR run on the RT-PCR reads, TCRdb lists one record per CDR3 protein. The repertoire holds around 520,000 distinct CDR3 sequences, with 25% as singletons. The sample was CD4+ T cells sorted from PBMCs, taken roughly 5 days after vaccination. All receptors derive from a man aged 45 to 65 who received an inactivated influenza vaccine.

Only a few counts were recorded for this clonotype. The gene calls are TRBV12-3 or TRBV12-4 and TRBJ1-6, with D possibly TRBD1 on 5 matching bases. This CDR3 is built from 14 residues. V lost 2 bases, J lost 10 bases, and 12 bases lay in between. CDR3 residues: CASSLSRVESPLHF. In DNA, the CDR3 is TGTGCCAGCAGTTTATCCAGGGTTGAATCACCCCTCCACTTT.

The table lists this clonotype with a few counts. This sequence joins TRBV20-1 and TRBJ2-6; a weak D match, TRBD2 (5 bases). The CDR3 has 15 residues. Deletions cut 0 bases from V and 0 bases from J, with 6 bases between. The germline gives CDR1 DFQATT, CDR2 SNEGSKA (reference sequence). Here the CDR3 reads CSARDGSSGANVLTF. The CDR3 DNA is TGCAGTGCTAGAGATGGGAGCTCTGGGGCCAACGTCCTGACTTTC.

This chain joins TRBV12-3 or TRBV12-4 and TRBJ1-1, with D tentatively TRBD1 (5 bases). V was cut by 5 bases and J by 6 bases, with 10 bases left in between. CDR3 length equals 12 residues. For the CDR3, the DNA is TGTGCCAGCAGTAGGGACTATGCTGAAGCTTTCTTT. Amino acids: CASSRDYAEAFF.

The chain is built from TRBV29-1 and TRBJ2-3; 8 bases map to TRBD1. Per the germline V gene, CDR1 is SQVTM and CDR2 is ANQGSEA. Losses at the gene ends were 6 bases for V and 4 bases for J; bases not matched to a gene: 3. CDR3 length: 12 residues. In DNA form, the CDR3 reads TGCAGCGTCCGGACAGGGCCAGATACGCAGTATTTT. Protein: CSVRTGPDTQYF.

This clonotype has only a few counts. V and J are TRBV20-1 and TRBJ2-2; 9 nucleotides line up with TRBD2. The germline gives CDR1 DFQATT, CDR2 SNEGSKA (reference sequence). The CDR3 has 15 residues. V dropped 2 bases and J dropped 7; count of bases not matched to a gene: 8. The CDR3 sequence is CSARIAGGRNGELFF. The DNA of the CDR3 is TGCAGTGCTAGAATCGCGGGGGGGCGGAACGGGGAGCTGTTTTTT.

This clonotype came up many times. The CDR3 DNA is TGTGCCACCAGTGATTCCCAGGTATGGTACTTC. It codes for CATSDSQVWYF. The J gene is TRBJ2-7, the V gene TRBV24-1; no firm D call. The CDR3 length is 11 residues. V was shortened by 2 bases and J by 12 bases, with 10 bases between the two germline ends. Germline loops: CDR1 KGHDR, CDR2 SFDVKD.

The rearrangement uses TRBV12-3 or TRBV12-4 and TRBJ1-2, with D uncertain. This CDR3 spans 13 amino acids. The V end was cut by 5 bases, the J end by 8 bases, with 15 bases between. The CDR3 reads CASSLPPSDGYTF. DNA of the CDR3: TGTGCCAGCAGTCTACCACCTTCGGACGGCTACACCTTC.

This clonotype has a handful of counts. The chain has TRBV7-2 and TRBJ2-5; possible D gene TRBD2, 5 bases. Trimming cost V 5 bases and J 5 bases, with 12 bases left between them. Germline-derived CDR1 and CDR2 are SGHTA and FQGNSA. The CDR3 totals 13 residues. CDR3 sequence (DNA): TGTGCCAGCAGCGGCGGACTTTCGGAGACCCAGTACTTC. It yields the protein CASSGGLSETQYF. The full variable domain, with the rest looked up from reference TRBV7-2 and TRBJ2-5, is GAGVSQSPSNKVTEKGKDVELRCDPISGHTALYWYRQSLGQGLEFLIYFQGNSAPDKSGLPSDRFSAERTGGSVSTLTIQRTQQEDSAVYLCASSGGLSETQYFGPGTRLLVL.

The CDR3 spells CSARDPQAQTSGDTQYF. The CDR3 DNA is TGCAGTGCTAGAGATCCTCAGGCACAAACCTCGGGAGATACGCAGTATTTT. The V call is TRBV20-1, the J call TRBJ2-3, with D unclear. CDR1 is DFQATT and CDR2 is SNEGSKA in the germline V gene (reference sequence). CDR3 length: 17 residues. The germline V and J ends were trimmed by 0 bases and 5 bases, with 21 bases remaining between them.

The genes are TRBV6-2 or TRBV6-3 and TRBJ2-1, with TRBD2 matching over 14 bases. CDR1 and CDR2 from the germline V gene are MNHEY and SVGEGT. This CDR3 has 16 amino acids. V shed 4 bases and J 10 bases; nucleotides not matched to a gene: 9. The CDR3 sequence is CASSFRLAGGPREQFF. DNA of the CDR3: TGTGCCAGCAGTTTCCGACTAGCGGGAGGGCCGAGGGAGCAGTTCTTC.

A few counts support this clonotype. The rearrangement uses TRBV20-1 and TRBJ2-7; D is unresolved. There are 14 residues in the CDR3. Germline CDR1 and CDR2: DFQATT and SNEGSKA (reference sequence). V lost 0 bases and J 4 bases, leaving 13 bases between the germline ends. CDR3 nucleotides: TGCAGTGCTAGAGATCCGCGGACGGTGTACGAGCAGTACTTC. Its translation: CSARDPRTVYEQYF.

There are a few counts of this clonotype. The genes are TRBV29-1 and TRBJ2-7, with 7 bases lining up with TRBD2. This CDR3 has 15 residues. CDR1 is SQVTM, CDR2 ANQGSEA, per germline. Trimming removed 1 base from V and 4 bases from J; junction bases left unmatched: 10. The CDR3 nucleotides are TGCAGCGTTGAAGTCGGGGCCCCCGGGGGGTACGAGCAGTACTTC. Its protein product is CSVEVGAPGGYEQYF.

The gene calls are TRBV6-1 and TRBJ2-6; TRBD2 might be the D (6 bases). The CDR3 length is 15 residues. Looked up from germline, CDR1 is MNHNS and CDR2 is SASEGT. Trimming took off 2 bases at V and 2 bases at J, with 7 bases between the two ends. The CDR3 loop is CASSERRAGANVLTF. DNA for the CDR3: TGTGCCAGCAGTGAAAGGAGGGCTGGGGCCAACGTCCTGACTTTC.

To note about this clonotype: One junction end disagrees with the germline gene, perhaps due to a read error. The J gene is TRBJ2-1, the V gene TRBV4-2; unclear D gene. The CDR3 contains 16 residues. Germline V gives CDR1 LGHNA, CDR2 YNFKEQ. The CDR3 bases are TGTGCCAGTAGCCAAGATGGCACAGAATCTTACAATGAGCAGTTCTTC. This codes for CASSQDGTESYNEQFF.

This chain uses TRBV4-3 with TRBJ2-1, with 12 positions matching TRBD2. The CDR3 covers 16 residues. Per germline, CDR1 LGHNA and CDR2 YSLEER. V was clipped by 2 bases and J by 7 bases; unmatched bases: 6. The CDR3 region is CASSQLAGGLVNEQFF. CDR3 DNA sequence: TGCGCCAGCAGCCAACTAGCGGGAGGGCTAGTGAATGAGCAGTTCTTC.

This chain connects TRBV7-2 to TRBJ2-1; TRBD2 aligns across 8 bases. CDR3 length equals 15 residues. Germline trimming cut 5 bases from V and 0 bases from J; bases unmatched to any gene: 3. The germline CDR1 and CDR2 sequences are SGHTA and FQGNSA. This CDR3 is CASSRGTSSYNEQFF. The CDR3 DNA sequence: TGTGCCAGCAGCCGAGGGACTAGCTCCTACAATGAGCAGTTCTTC.

CDR3 loop: CASSVGGGNPYEQYF. The CDR3 DNA reads as TGTGCCAGCAGCGTCGGGGGGGGGAACCCCTACGAGCAGTACTTC. The V and J genes are TRBV9 and TRBJ2-7, with 8 bases fitting TRBD2. The CDR3 extends over 15 amino acids. Trimming removed 2 bases from V and 2 bases from J; junction bases left unmatched: 6. Germline V gene data show CDR1 as SGDLS and CDR2 as YYNGEE.

The chain links TRBV11-2 to TRBJ2-1; tentative D call: TRBD1 (5 bases). Germline V lookup: CDR1 SGHAT, CDR2 FQNNGV. Deletions cut 1 base from V and 6 bases from J, with 16 bases between. This CDR3 has 16 residues. The CDR3: CASSLVGPGLGNEQFF. CDR3 DNA sequence: TGTGCCAGCAGCTTAGTTGGGCCAGGGCTCGGCAATGAGCAGTTCTTC.

The chain is built from TRBV19 and TRBJ2-3; the D call may be TRBD1 or TRBD2 (5 bases each). Germline CDR1 and CDR2: LNHDA and SQIVND (reference sequence). This CDR3 has 15 residues. V lost 7 bases and J 2 bases, leaving 16 bases between the germline ends. The chain's CDR3 is CASTPGLLYTDTQYF. CDR3 sequence (DNA): TGTGCCAGTACCCCGGGGCTACTTTACACAGATACGCAGTATTTT.

This clonotype was counted between two and nine times. The rearrangement links TRBV18 to TRBJ1-1; 9 bases agree with TRBD1. Germline trimming cut 7 bases from V and 5 bases from J; bases unmatched to any gene: 8. The CDR3 spans 14 residues. Germline lookup yields CDR1 KGHSH and CDR2 LQKENI. The CDR3 DNA is TGTGCCAGCTTTCAGGGACAGGGCTTAACTGAAGCTTTCTTT. Translated, it gives CASFQGQGLTEAFF.

The V call is TRBV3-1, the J call TRBJ2-1, with 7 bases aligning to TRBD2. The germline V gene encodes CDR1 LGHDT and CDR2 YNNKEL (reference sequence). Trimming at V came to 1 base and at J to 12 bases, leaving 0 bases not matched to a gene. This CDR3 spans 11 amino acids. CDR3 coding DNA: TGTGCCAGCAGCCAAGCGGGGGGGCAGTTCTTC. Translation: CASSQAGGQFF.

On this clonotype: A junction boundary mismatches the germline segment, possibly from a read error. The rearrangement uses TRBV5-4 and TRBJ2-3; TRBD2 aligns across 8 bases. CDR3 length: 16 residues. The germline CDR1 and CDR2 sequences are SGHNT and YYREEE (reference sequence). CDR3 DNA sequence: TGTGCCAGCAGCTTGGGTGCGGGGGGAAACACACATACGCAGTATTTT. It codes for CASSLGAGGNTHTQYF.

CDR3 nucleotide sequence: TGCAGTGCGATACGACAAGCGAACACTGAAGCTTTCTTT. It is translated as CSAIRQANTEAFF. The chain has TRBV20-1 and TRBJ1-1; D remains unclear. Germline CDR1 DFQATT, CDR2 SNEGSKA (reference sequence). CDR3 size: 13 residues. Deletions cut 6 bases from V and 1 base from J, with 12 bases between.

This chain uses TRBV7-9 with TRBJ2-1; possible D gene TRBD2, 5 bases. Trimming shortened V by 2 bases and J by 14 bases, and 19 bases separated the two germline ends. Germline V gives CDR1 SEHNR, CDR2 FQNEAQ (reference sequence). The CDR3 length is 14 residues. CDR3 nucleotides: TGTGCCAGCAGCTTACTAGCTGAAGAAACCATCGAGTTCTTC. Protein sequence: CASSLLAEETIEFF.

The chain recombines TRBV5-5 with TRBJ2-3; the match to TRBD2 covers 11 bases. There are 16 residues in the CDR3. Germline CDR1 is SGHKS and CDR2 is YYEKEE (reference sequence). Trimming at V came to 3 bases and at J to 4 bases, leaving 7 bases not matched to a gene. In nucleotides, the CDR3 is TGTGCCAGCAGCTCTCCTTTAGCGGGAGGGGCAGATACGCAGTATTTT. It specifies CASSSPLAGGADTQYF.